This TCR beta chain is from a study of breast tumors, draining lymph nodes, adjacent tissues (dated by TCRdb to 2016 to 2018). Background on the whole study: Breast cancer patients provided tumor, adjacent nontumor tissue and axillary lymph nodes, and the study compared the TCR beta repertoires across these three sources. The study was designed to assess the relationships and possible T-cell exchange between tumor, surrounding tissue and draining lymph node repertoires in human breast cancer.

The sequencing machine was an Illumina HiSeq 2000. Multiplex PCR amplification was used to build the TCR beta chain libraries. The amplified TCR beta chain products were analyzed by high-throughput sequencing. TCRdb passed the public sequencing reads through fastp at Q25 and MiXCR, retaining productive beta sequences. Every entry covers one CDR3 protein and lists the most common genes and DNA from its rows. The table for this sample lists about 80,000 distinct CDR3 sequences; approximately 20% of them were counted only once. The top ten clonotypes cover 2% to 3% of the sample. What the study reported, not specific to this receptor: The data were judged consistent with most tumor T cells deriving from the lymph node and then expanding within tumor tissue. The similarity between tumor and nontumor tissue repertoires was significantly greater in luminal-like breast cancer than in basal-like breast cancer. T-cell repertoire diversity in tumors was found to be lower than in lymph nodes but higher than in nontumor tissue, and preferential V and J gene usage was observed. The conclusion that tumor T cells originate in lymph nodes was presented as consistent with a hypothesis rather than as directly demonstrated.

Lymph node samples came from the axillary draining lymph nodes of breast cancer patients. As concerns this clonotype: Its antigen is still unknown. No base qualities exist here, and no much larger clone lies one base off it.

Clipping removes 6 bases from V and 7 bases from J, with 10 as the unmatched junction base count. CDR1 and CDR2 are drawn from the germline V gene: MNHEY, SVGEGT. From the cysteine up to the phenylalanine, the CDR3 has a length of 14 residues. The entry retains the CDR3 DNA only, 42 bases that are in frame from base 1. This chain is built from TRBV6-2 or TRBV6-3 and TRBJ2-5; 8 middle bases align to TRBD2. The receptor's source is a female donor with breast cancer. Some clones in this sample may be carry-over from other donors' samples. Sequencing used axillary lymph node tissue. The DNA is as follows: TGTGCCAGCAGCCTCGCGGGGGGCGGTGGGACCCAGTACTTC. Translated, it gives CASSLAGGGGTQYF.